This T cell receptor (beta chain) emerged from a study of cytomegalovirus exposure and HLA in healthy donors. Notes on the study in general: The sole available immune exposure information was CMV serostatus. In a later analysis, compared with equally common non-associated chains, HLA-associated beta chains were more expanded. Most of the TCR beta V segments (in an earlier analysis) were productive either about 87% or about 30% of the time.

The PCR used 60 Vbeta and 13 Jbeta primers. Repertoires were generated with immunoSEQ multiplex PCR, while TCRdb's copy carries only in-frame clones and drops some. This sample carries about 43,000 clones, around 64% of them seen once, and the ten largest clones take roughly 8.9%. About this clone: Its target is not known.

The V and J ends lost 4 bases and 5 bases, in that order; junction bases with no gene match: 7. This CDR3 is built from 17 residues. Germline V CDR1 and CDR2: MGHRA, YSYEKL. This clonotype was obtained from a human donor in good health. Material for sequencing was PBMCs. The chain recombines TRBV4-1 with TRBJ2-5, with TRBD2 matching 16 bases. In DNA, the CDR3 is TGCGCCAGCAGCCGGGGACTAGCGGGGGGGCTGAGGGAGACCCAGTACTTC. This codes for CASSRGLAGGLRETQYF.